One sample yielded the 25 T cell receptor beta chains listed below, sequenced in a study of cytomegalovirus exposure and HLA in healthy donors. In the PCR, 60 Vbeta and 13 Jbeta primers were used. TCRdb's copy holds only in-frame clones and misses some; the assay was immunoSEQ multiplex PCR. The table shows roughly 93,000 clones, with over 70% occurring only once. Sequenced: PBMCs. The receptors were sampled from a man in his forties in good health and CMV-seronegative.

A remark on this clone: At one end, the junction sequence differs from germline, possibly due to a read error. The J gene is TRBJ2-7, the V gene TRBV7-9, with D hard to call. The CDR3 loop spans 11 amino acids. The germline gives CDR1 SEHNR, CDR2 FQNEAQ (reference sequence). CDR3 DNA: TGTTCCAGCAGAAGCACCCACGAGCAGTACTTC. Translation: CSSRSTHEQYF. Complete variable domain (other parts from reference TRBV7-9 and TRBJ2-7): DTGVSQNPRHKITKRGQNVTFRCDPISEHNRLYWYRQTLGQGPEFLTYFQNEAQLEKSRLLSDRFSAERPKGSFSTLEIQRTEQGDSAMYLCSSRSTHEQYFGPGTRLTVT.

The V call is TRBV11-2, the J call TRBJ1-2; D unclear. V was clipped by 1 base and J by 4 bases, with 7 bases between them. Looked up from germline, CDR1 is SGHAT and CDR2 is FQNNGV. This CDR3 region has 13 residues. The DNA of the CDR3 is TGTGCCAGCAGCTTAGGCGGATTCTATGGCTACACCTTC. It yields the protein CASSLGGFYGYTF.

V and J are TRBV14 and TRBJ1-3; D not certain. Per the germline V gene, CDR1 is SGHDN and CDR2 is FVKESK. Between the trimmed V and J ends, which lost 0 bases and 0 bases, there was a span of 6 bases. The CDR3 contains 15 residues. Here the CDR3 reads CASSQDHGSGNTIYF. In DNA form, the CDR3 reads TGTGCCAGCAGCCAAGATCACGGCTCTGGAAACACCATATATTTT. Variable domain in full (rest from reference TRBV14 and TRBJ1-3): EAGVTQFPSHSVIEKGQTVTLRCDPISGHDNLYWYRRVMGKEIKFLLHFVKESKQDESGMPNNRFLAERTGGTYSTLKVQPAELEDSGVYFCASSQDHGSGNTIYFGEGSWLTVV.

The J gene is TRBJ2-7, the V gene TRBV9, with D tentatively TRBD1 (6 bases). From germline, CDR1 is SGDLS and CDR2 YYNGEE. The CDR3 length is 15 residues. V lost 4 bases and J lost 2, with 16 bases in between. CDR3 protein: CASSLTGTLPYEQYF. CDR3 DNA sequence: TGTGCCAGCAGCCTAACCGGGACACTTCCCTACGAGCAGTACTTC.

The J gene is TRBJ2-3, the V gene TRBV7-6; D not resolved. Deletions cut 5 bases from V and 6 bases from J, with 9 bases between. CDR3 size: 12 residues. Germline V CDR1 and CDR2: SGHVS, FNYEAQ. The CDR3: CASSVDRDTQYF. CDR3 DNA sequence: TGTGCCAGCAGCGTAGACCGGGATACGCAGTATTTT.

The genes are TRBV29-1 and TRBJ1-2, with 8 nucleotides matching TRBD1. The germline V gene has CDR1 SQVTM and CDR2 ANQGSEA. The ends lost 4 bases at V and 4 bases at J; junction bases unmatched: 5. The CDR3 contains 13 residues. CDR3 region: CSVGDRGVYGYTF. CDR3 sequence (DNA): TGCAGCGTTGGAGACAGGGGAGTCTATGGCTACACCTTC.

This clone was found once. The chain carries TRBV4-3 and TRBJ1-4; no firm D call. V lost 1 base to trimming and J lost 8 bases, with 14 bases between them. CDR1 and CDR2 (germline): LGHNA, YSLEER. CDR3 size: 15 residues. CDR3 DNA: TGCGCCAGCAGCCAAGGGATGCGGGCTCCAGAAAAACTGTTTTTT. Translated, it gives CASSQGMRAPEKLFF.

This chain links TRBV7-2 with TRBJ1-5; TRBD1 agrees at 8 bases. There are 15 residues in the CDR3. The germline gives CDR1 SGHTA, CDR2 FQGNSA. Unmatched junction bases numbered 6, after V lost 5 bases and J lost 3 bases. The CDR3 DNA follows: TGTGCCAGCAGCCATGACAGGGGTGCCAATCAGCCCCAGCATTTT. Amino acids: CASSHDRGANQPQHF. Complete variable domain (other parts from reference TRBV7-2 and TRBJ1-5): GAGVSQSPSNKVTEKGKDVELRCDPISGHTALYWYRQSLGQGLEFLIYFQGNSAPDKSGLPSDRFSAERTGGSVSTLTIQRTQQEDSAVYLCASSHDRGANQPQHFGDGTRLSIL.

The CDR3 bases are TGTGCCAGCCGTATAGCGGGGGGAATCGGCAATGAGCAGTTCTTC. The encoded protein is CASRIAGGIGNEQFF. The chain has TRBV27 and TRBJ2-1; TRBD2 agrees at 10 bases. The CDR3 sequence is 15 residues long. The trim removed 8 bases at V and 6 bases at J, leaving 10 bases unmatched. CDR1 and CDR2 (germline): MNHEY, SMNVEV (reference sequence).

This clone is a singleton in its sample. This specimen includes other DNA sequences encoding the same CDR3. The chain employs TRBV9 and TRBJ2-5, with 8 bases matching TRBD2. Germline loops: CDR1 SGDLS, CDR2 YYNGEE. J was trimmed by 5 bases and V by 0 bases; bases with no gene match: 3. This CDR3 has 14 residues. The CDR3 sequence is CASSVAGGAETQYF. CDR3 DNA sequence: TGTGCCAGCAGCGTAGCCGGGGGGGCCGAGACCCAGTACTTC.

The J gene is TRBJ1-5, the V gene TRBV5-6, with D possibly being TRBD1 (6 bases). Trimming pared 4 bases from V and 8 bases from J, leaving 16 bases between. The germline V gene has CDR1 SGHDT and CDR2 YYEEEE. CDR3 size: 14 residues. The CDR3 reads CASSNTGKMEPQHF. The CDR3 DNA sequence: TGTGCCAGCAGCAATACAGGGAAGATGGAGCCCCAGCATTTT.

The chain employs TRBV19 and TRBJ2-7, with 7 bases lining up with TRBD1. CDR3 length: 15 residues. Trimming removed 6 bases from V and 0 bases from J; junction bases left unmatched: 8. Germline V lookup: CDR1 LNHDA, CDR2 SQIVND (reference sequence). The chain's CDR3 is CASRDPGQSSYEQYF. Written as DNA, the CDR3 is TGTGCCAGTAGAGACCCGGGACAGAGCTCCTACGAGCAGTACTTC.

This clone was detected only a few times. The gene calls are TRBV7-9 and TRBJ1-2; D uncertain. The CDR3 sequence is 12 residues long. CDR1 and CDR2 (germline): SEHNR, FQNEAQ (reference sequence). V shed 8 bases and J shed 2 bases, with 9 bases lying between them. CDR3 coding DNA: TGTGCCAGCCGCCGGGAGAACTATGGCTACACCTTC. This translates into CASRRENYGYTF.

The chain combines TRBV27 with TRBJ2-1; TRBD1 might be the D (6 bases). V was trimmed by 2 bases and J by 9 bases, leaving 17 bases between them. The germline V gene encodes CDR1 MNHEY and CDR2 SMNVEV (reference sequence). This CDR3 region has 15 residues. CDR3 protein: CASSLNLPVGAEQFF. The CDR3 DNA sequence: TGTGCCAGCAGTTTAAATTTGCCCGTGGGGGCTGAGCAGTTCTTC.

V gene TRBV4-3 combines with J gene TRBJ2-3, with 9 bases identical to TRBD2. Unmatched junction bases numbered 8, after V lost 1 base and J lost 3 bases. The CDR3 runs 17 residues. The germline CDR1 and CDR2 sequences are LGHNA and YSLEER. The CDR3 region is CASSQAYSGGETDTQYF. Written as DNA, the CDR3 is TGCGCCAGCAGCCAAGCTTATAGCGGGGGAGAGACAGATACGCAGTATTTT.

The V gene is TRBV5-4, the J gene TRBJ1-3; 9 nucleotides agree with TRBD1. CDR3 length equals 16 residues. Germline V CDR1 and CDR2: SGHNT, YYREEE (reference sequence). V was pared by 4 bases and J by 4 bases, with 9 bases of the junction left unmatched. Written as DNA, the CDR3 is TGTGCCAGCAGCCTACGGGACAGGGAGGCCGGAAACACCATATATTTT. Protein: CASSLRDREAGNTIYF.

The chain joins TRBV18 to TRBJ2-5; 9 bases line up with TRBD1. Germline V gene lookup returns CDR1 KGHSH and CDR2 LQKENI. J gave up 4 bases and V 5 bases, and 8 bases lay outside the gene matches. This CDR3 is built from 15 residues. The CDR3 here is CASSYTTGGTETQYF. The CDR3 region has the DNA TGTGCCAGCTCATATACGACAGGGGGTACAGAGACCCAGTACTTC.

The V gene is TRBV7-3, the J gene TRBJ2-3; 8 bases line up with TRBD1. Trimming took 5 bases from V and 1 from J; bases not matched to a gene: 5. This CDR3 has 15 residues. Per germline, CDR1 SGHTA and CDR2 FQGTGA. The CDR3 protein is CASSPDRGGTDTQYF. The CDR3 bases are TGTGCCAGCAGCCCAGACAGGGGAGGCACAGATACGCAGTATTTT.

Only a few counts were recorded for this clone. The V and J genes are TRBV7-2 and TRBJ2-7, with 7 bases fitting TRBD2. V shed 4 bases, J shed 6 bases, and the junction held 12 bases outside the gene matches. This CDR3 spans 15 amino acids. Germline V gene sequence: CDR1 SGHTA, CDR2 FQGNSA. The CDR3 nucleotides are TGTGCCAGCAGCTGGGGAGGGGCCCTCGGGGTCGAGCAGTACTTC. This sequence encodes CASSWGGALGVEQYF. Drawing the rest from reference TRBV7-2 and TRBJ2-7, the complete variable domain is GAGVSQSPSNKVTEKGKDVELRCDPISGHTALYWYRQSLGQGLEFLIYFQGNSAPDKSGLPSDRFSAERTGGSVSTLTIQRTQQEDSAVYLCASSWGGALGVEQYFGPGTRLTVT.

This sequence joins TRBV27 and TRBJ2-3; tentative D call: TRBD1 (5 bases). Germline lookup yields CDR1 MNHEY and CDR2 SMNVEV (reference sequence). CDR3 size: 16 residues. Trimming pared 5 bases from V and 6 bases from J, leaving 21 bases between. In DNA, the CDR3 is TGTGCCAGCAGTCCGTCAGGGTTCCCGGAGTTGGATACGCAGTATTTT. It yields the protein CASSPSGFPELDTQYF.

The chain couples TRBV10-3 to TRBJ2-7; TRBD1 agrees at 7 bases. The ends lost 7 bases at V and 2 bases at J; junction bases unmatched: 8. CDR3 length equals 14 residues. Looked up from germline, CDR1 is ENHRY and CDR2 is SYGVKD. CDR3 nucleotide sequence: TGTGCCATCAAGAGAAGGGGGCAAGCCTACGAGCAGTACTTC. It yields the protein CAIKRRGQAYEQYF.

This clone has only one observation. The gene calls are TRBV9 and TRBJ2-1; possibly TRBD1 for D (5 bases). V gave up 3 bases and J gave up 12 bases, with 13 bases separating them. The germline V gene encodes CDR1 SGDLS and CDR2 YYNGEE. The CDR3 totals 12 residues. CDR3 amino acids: CASSGGASGQFF. CDR3 in DNA: TGTGCCAGCAGCGGGGGCGCGAGTGGGCAGTTCTTC.

The CDR3 spells CASSAPGGASSYNEQFF. The CDR3, as DNA: TGTGCCAGCAGCGCCCCCGGGGGGGCTAGCTCCTACAATGAGCAGTTCTTC. The chain recombines TRBV9 with TRBJ2-1, with 8 positions matching TRBD2. This CDR3 region has 17 residues. J was trimmed by 0 bases and V by 3 bases; bases with no gene match: 8. The germline V gene encodes CDR1 SGDLS and CDR2 YYNGEE.

The chain employs TRBV5-1 and TRBJ2-7; a weak D match, TRBD1 (5 bases). The V and J ends lost 4 bases and 3 bases respectively, with 8 bases between them. The CDR3 length is 12 residues. The germline V gene has CDR1 SGHRS and CDR2 YFSETQ. This CDR3 reads CASSHDSYEQYF. The CDR3 DNA is TGCGCCAGCAGCCACGACAGCTACGAGCAGTACTTC.

In its sample, this clone was seen a few times. The genes are TRBV29-1 and TRBJ1-1; TRBD1 matches at 8 bases. This CDR3 region has 13 residues. V gave up 6 bases and J gave up 3 bases; unmatched junction bases: 6. Germline V gene data show CDR1 as SQVTM and CDR2 as ANQGSEA. The CDR3 sequence is CSVDGTGDTEAFF. The CDR3 nucleotides are TGCAGCGTCGATGGGACAGGAGACACTGAAGCTTTCTTT.